Below are 23 T cell receptor beta chains sequenced from a single sample in a study of blood T cell repertoires in COVID-19. Libraries were prepared by immunoSEQ multiplex PCR; TCRdb keeps only in-frame clonotypes and omits some of them. The sample has 40,000 to 60,000 clones, about 71% seen once; the top ten hold roughly 8.8%. The sequencing sample was made of peripheral blood. Receptors were obtained from a woman in her seventies with acute or convalescent COVID-19.

This clone was picked up a small number of times. The chain combines TRBV3-1 (or the pseudogene TRBV3-2) with TRBJ1-1, with unresolved D. Trimming removed 7 bases at V and 1 base at J, with 13 bases between. Per germline, CDR1 LGHDT and CDR2 YNNKEL (reference sequence). The CDR3 has 14 amino acids. The CDR3 loop is CASTSSDTNTEAFF. The CDR3 bases are TGTGCCAGCACCTCATCCGACACGAACACTGAAGCTTTCTTT.

This clone was counted only a few times. CDR3 region: CASSFERELDTQYF. CDR3 DNA sequence: TGTGCCAGCAGCTTCGAGCGGGAGTTGGATACGCAGTATTTT. The chain links TRBV7-8 to TRBJ2-3, with TRBD2 matching over 8 bases. Per the germline V gene, CDR1 is SGHVS and CDR2 is FQNEAQ. The CDR3 totals 14 residues. The V gene end was trimmed by 3 bases and the J gene end by 6 bases; junction bases not matched to a gene: 5.

The rearrangement joins TRBV7-7 to TRBJ2-7; 10 nucleotides line up with TRBD1. CDR1 SSHAT and CDR2 FNYEAQ come from the germline V gene (reference sequence). The junction had 7 bases not matched to a gene; V was cut back by 5 bases and J by 6 bases. The CDR3 loop spans 14 amino acids. CDR3 DNA: TGTGCCAGCAGCCCCATGGGACAGGGGACCGAGCAGTACTTC. Translating it yields CASSPMGQGTEQYF.

This clone was found once. The chain uses TRBV7-9 and TRBJ2-1, with 7 bases aligning to TRBD2. Trimming removed 6 bases from V and 3 bases from J; junction bases left unmatched: 5. CDR1 SEHNR and CDR2 FQNEAQ come from the germline V gene (reference sequence). The CDR3 is made up of 14 amino acids. The CDR3 is CASSRLAFYNEQFF. CDR3 coding DNA: TGTGCCAGCAGTAGACTAGCTTTCTACAATGAGCAGTTCTTC.

The CDR3 loop reads CASSLVGGRTDTQYF. DNA for the CDR3: TGTGCCAGCAGCTTAGTGGGGGGTCGCACAGATACGCAGTATTTT. The V gene is TRBV13, the J gene TRBJ2-3; tentative D call: TRBD2 (6 bases). V lost 1 base, J lost 1 base, and 9 bases lay in between. The CDR3 spans 15 residues. From germline, CDR1 is PRHDT and CDR2 FYEKMQ (reference sequence).

The V and J genes are TRBV6-5 and TRBJ2-5; D possibly corresponds to TRBD1 (5 bases). The CDR3 totals 13 residues. CDR1 is MNHEY, CDR2 SVGAGI, per germline. With 7 bases removed from V and 4 bases from J, the gap between germline ends came to 13 bases. Written as DNA, the CDR3 is TGTGCCAGCAAACCGCCCCAGGGAGAGACCCAGTACTTC. It specifies CASKPPQGETQYF.

The chain has TRBV5-5 and TRBJ1-1; a possible D gene is TRBD1 (6 bases). CDR1 is SGHKS, CDR2 YYEKEE, per germline (reference sequence). Trimming removed 3 bases from V and 7 bases from J, with 10 bases in between. CDR3 length: 12 residues. The CDR3: CASSYGTFEAFF. CDR3 in DNA: TGTGCCAGCAGCTACGGGACATTTGAAGCTTTCTTT. The entire variable domain, with the rest obtained from reference TRBV5-5 and TRBJ1-1, is as follows: DAGVTQSPTHLIKTRGQQVTLRCSPISGHKSVSWYQQVLGQGPQFIFQYYEKEERGRGNFPDRFSARQFPNYSSELNVNALLLGDSALYLCASSYGTFEAFFGQGTRLTVV.

The CDR3 region is CASRETGRNTGELFF. CDR3 DNA: TGTGCCAGCAGGGAGACAGGGCGGAACACCGGGGAGCTGTTTTTT. The chain combines TRBV6-5 with TRBJ2-2, with TRBD1 identical over 7 bases. J gave up 1 base and V 6 bases, and 5 bases lay outside the gene matches. The germline gives CDR1 MNHEY, CDR2 SVGAGI. The CDR3 length is 15 residues.

The chain recombines TRBV29-1 with TRBJ2-3; D remains unclear. Germline V gene data show CDR1 as SQVTM and CDR2 as ANQGSEA. V was clipped by 5 bases and J by 2 bases, with 8 bases between them. The CDR3 sequence is 12 residues long. The CDR3 reads CSVQRDTDTQYF. The CDR3 nucleotides read TGCAGCGTTCAGCGCGACACAGATACGCAGTATTTT.

CDR3 in DNA: TGTGCCAGCAGGACATATGGCTACACCTTC. This sequence encodes CASRTYGYTF. This rearrangement joins TRBV6-5 to TRBJ1-2; D is ambiguous. The V end was cut by 6 bases, the J end by 5 bases, with 4 bases between. Germline-derived CDR1 and CDR2 are MNHEY and SVGAGI. This CDR3 has 10 amino acids.

The rearrangement links TRBV19 to TRBJ2-1, with TRBD2 identical over 12 bases. Germline assignment: CDR1 LNHDA and CDR2 SQIVND (reference sequence). V dropped 4 bases and J dropped 6; count of bases not matched to a gene: 4. The CDR3 runs to 15 residues. Here the CDR3 DNA reads TGTGCCAGTAGTACCCTAGCGGGGGGGCTCAATGAGCAGTTCTTC. The encoded protein is CASSTLAGGLNEQFF.

The chain recombines TRBV11-1 with TRBJ2-7; TRBD2 aligns across 8 bases. The CDR3 length is 14 residues. V trimming: 3 bases; J trimming: 2 bases; junction bases outside the gene matches: 3. Germline V lookup: CDR1 SGHAT, CDR2 FQDESV (reference sequence). The CDR3 coding sequence is TGTGCCAGCAGCTTTGGGACTAGTCCCTACGAGCAGTACTTC. Translating it yields CASSFGTSPYEQYF.

The chain combines TRBV6-5 with TRBJ1-3, with TRBD1 identical over 7 bases. There are 14 residues in the CDR3. Germline V gene sequence: CDR1 MNHEY, CDR2 SVGAGI. The junction had 14 bases not matched to a gene; V was cut back by 10 bases and J by 8 bases. The chain's CDR3 is CATKSGTDHYTIYF. The CDR3 bases are TGTGCCACAAAATCCGGGACAGACCATTACACCATATATTTT.

The chain has TRBV6-6 and TRBJ2-1, with 10 nucleotides matching TRBD1. CDR3 size: 15 residues. Germline V gives CDR1 MNHNY, CDR2 SVGAGI (reference sequence). V shed 2 bases and J 8 bases; nucleotides not matched to a gene: 6. As DNA, the CDR3 is TGTGCCAGCAGTTACGGGGGACAGGGGAATGATGAGCAGTTCTTC. The encoded protein is CASSYGGQGNDEQFF.

The sample holds one count of this clone. The rearrangement uses TRBV6-2 or TRBV6-3 and TRBJ2-1; 8 nucleotides agree with TRBD2. The CDR3 runs to 15 residues. The ends lost 2 bases at V and 6 bases at J; junction bases unmatched: 6. CDR1 and CDR2 (germline): MNHEY, SVGEGT. CDR3 in DNA: TGTGCCAGCAGTTACAGCGGGGGTGGAAGCAATGAGCAGTTCTTC. Amino acids: CASSYSGGGSNEQFF.

CDR3 coding DNA: TGTGCCAGTAGTAAAATGACACCGGGACTACGGAATGAGCAGTTCTTC. Translated: CASSKMTPGLRNEQFF. V is TRBV19 and J is TRBJ2-1; TRBD2 agrees at 7 bases. CDR1 LNHDA and CDR2 SQIVND come from the germline V gene (reference sequence). CDR3 length: 16 residues. V was clipped by 4 bases and J by 7 bases; unmatched bases: 13.

This rearrangement joins TRBV28 to TRBJ1-4, with 7 bases identical to TRBD1. The V segment lost 5 bases and the J segment 12 bases; nucleotides outside the gene matches: 6. The CDR3 extends over 12 amino acids. CDR1 MDHEN and CDR2 SYDVKM come from the germline V gene. CDR3 sequence: CASSLRQGQLFF. CDR3 nucleotides: TGTGCCAGCAGTCTCAGACAGGGACAACTGTTTTTT.

The chain is built from TRBV6-5 and TRBJ2-3; TRBD2 agrees at 9 bases. CDR1 is MNHEY, CDR2 SVGAGI, per germline. V shed 7 bases and J 6 bases; nucleotides not matched to a gene: 11. The CDR3 loop spans 15 amino acids. CDR3 nucleotides: TGTGCCAGCAAAGCCTGGACTAGCGACCAGGATACGCAGTATTTT. This gives the protein CASKAWTSDQDTQYF.

The chain joins TRBV9 to TRBJ2-3, with 10 bases that match TRBD2. Germline-derived CDR1 and CDR2 are SGDLS and YYNGEE. V gave up 4 bases and J gave up 0 bases; unmatched junction bases: 5. This CDR3 spans 16 amino acids. This CDR3 is CASSKSGGVSTDTQYF. The CDR3 region has the DNA TGTGCCAGCAGCAAAAGCGGGGGGGTTAGCACAGATACGCAGTATTTT.

The rearrangement joins TRBV5-5 to TRBJ1-4; D unclear. CDR3 size: 16 residues. The ends were cut back, 1 base at V and 8 bases at J, with 18 bases in the middle. CDR1 is SGHKS and CDR2 is YYEKEE in the germline V gene (reference sequence). DNA for the CDR3: TGTGCCAGCAGCTTGTTTAATACGGCCCGGGGAGAAAAACTGTTTTTT. Its translation: CASSLFNTARGEKLFF.

The chain has TRBV19 and TRBJ1-5; 8 nucleotides match TRBD1. V lost 6 bases to trimming and J lost 1 base; unmatched junction nucleotides: 8. From germline, CDR1 is LNHDA and CDR2 SQIVND (reference sequence). This CDR3 has 16 amino acids. The CDR3 region is CASRESGGRSNQPQHF. The CDR3 bases are TGTGCCAGTAGAGAATCAGGGGGCCGGAGCAATCAGCCCCAGCATTTT.

V gene TRBV15 combines with J gene TRBJ1-4; a possible D gene is TRBD1 (5 bases). The V end was cut by 8 bases, the J end by 4 bases, with 14 bases between. This CDR3 has 14 amino acids. The V gene's germline CDR1 is LNHNV and CDR2 YYDKDF (reference sequence). CDR3: CATAGDGHNEKLFF. The DNA for the CDR3 is TGTGCCACCGCGGGGGACGGACATAATGAAAAACTGTTTTTT.

The count of this clone is one. This rearrangement joins TRBV7-9 to TRBJ2-3; tentatively, D is TRBD2 (5 bases). This CDR3 is built from 16 residues. Trimming shortened V by 3 bases and J by 4 bases, and 17 bases separated the two germline ends. Per germline, CDR1 SEHNR and CDR2 FQNEAQ (reference sequence). CDR3 in amino acids: CASSFSSGRFSDTQYF. CDR3 coding DNA: TGTGCCAGCAGCTTCTCGAGCGGTCGTTTCTCAGATACGCAGTATTTT. Full variable domain (outside the CDR3, taken from reference TRBV7-9 and TRBJ2-3): DTGVSQNPRHKITKRGQNVTFRCDPISEHNRLYWYRQTLGQGPEFLTYFQNEAQLEKSRLLSDRFSAERPKGSFSTLEIQRTEQGDSAMYLCASSFSSGRFSDTQYFGPGTRLTVL.